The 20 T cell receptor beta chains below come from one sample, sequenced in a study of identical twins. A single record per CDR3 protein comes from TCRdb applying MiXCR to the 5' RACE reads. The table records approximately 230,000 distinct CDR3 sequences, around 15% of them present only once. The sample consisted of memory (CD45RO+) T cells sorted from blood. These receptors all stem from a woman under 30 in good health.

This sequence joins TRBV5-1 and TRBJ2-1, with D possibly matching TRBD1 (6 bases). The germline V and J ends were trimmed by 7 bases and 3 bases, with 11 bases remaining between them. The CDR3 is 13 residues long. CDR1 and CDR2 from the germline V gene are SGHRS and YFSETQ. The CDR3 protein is CASGDMGYNEQFF. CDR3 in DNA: TGCGCCAGCGGGGACATGGGCTACAATGAGCAGTTCTTC.

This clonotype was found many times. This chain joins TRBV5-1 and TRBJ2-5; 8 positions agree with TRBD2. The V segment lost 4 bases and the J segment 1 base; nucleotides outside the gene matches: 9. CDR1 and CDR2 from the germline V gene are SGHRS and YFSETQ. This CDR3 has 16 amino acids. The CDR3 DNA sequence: TGCGCCAGCAGCGCTCCGGGACTAGGGGGCCAAGAGACCCAGTACTTC. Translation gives CASSAPGLGGQETQYF.

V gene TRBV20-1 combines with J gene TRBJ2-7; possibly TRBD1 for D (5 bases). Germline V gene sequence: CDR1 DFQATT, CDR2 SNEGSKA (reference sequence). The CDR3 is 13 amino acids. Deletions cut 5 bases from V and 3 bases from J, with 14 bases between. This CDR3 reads CSALRVPIYEQYF. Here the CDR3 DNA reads TGCAGTGCTCTCAGGGTACCCATCTACGAGCAGTACTTC.

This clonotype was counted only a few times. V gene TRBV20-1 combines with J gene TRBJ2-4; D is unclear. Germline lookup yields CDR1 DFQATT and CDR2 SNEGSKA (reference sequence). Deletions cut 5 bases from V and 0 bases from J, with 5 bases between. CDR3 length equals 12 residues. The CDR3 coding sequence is TGCAGTGCTGGTCCAGCCAAAAACATTCAGTACTTC. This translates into CSAGPAKNIQYF.

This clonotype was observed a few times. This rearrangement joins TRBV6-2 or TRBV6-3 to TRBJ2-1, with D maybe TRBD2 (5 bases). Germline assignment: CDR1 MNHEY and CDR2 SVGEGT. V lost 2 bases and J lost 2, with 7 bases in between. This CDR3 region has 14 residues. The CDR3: CASSYGSAYNEQFF. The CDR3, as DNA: TGTGCCAGCAGTTACGGGAGCGCCTACAATGAGCAGTTCTTC.

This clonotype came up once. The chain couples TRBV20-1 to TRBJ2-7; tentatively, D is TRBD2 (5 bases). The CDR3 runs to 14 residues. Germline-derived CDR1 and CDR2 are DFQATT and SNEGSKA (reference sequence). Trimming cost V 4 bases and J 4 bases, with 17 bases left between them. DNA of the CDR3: TGCAGTGCTAAAGGGTACGAGCGGAGATACGAGCAGTACTTC. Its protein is CSAKGYERRYEQYF.

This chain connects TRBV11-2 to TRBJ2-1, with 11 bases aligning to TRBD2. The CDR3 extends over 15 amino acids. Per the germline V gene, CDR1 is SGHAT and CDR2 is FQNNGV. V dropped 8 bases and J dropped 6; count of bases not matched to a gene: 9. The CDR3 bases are TGTGCCAGCGGGCTAGCGGGGGGACGCTCCAATGAGCAGTTCTTC. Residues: CASGLAGGRSNEQFF.

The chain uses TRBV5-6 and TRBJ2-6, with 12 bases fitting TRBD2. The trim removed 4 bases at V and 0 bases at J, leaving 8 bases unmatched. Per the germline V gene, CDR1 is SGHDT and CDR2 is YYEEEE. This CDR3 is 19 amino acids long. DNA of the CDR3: TGTGCCAGCAGCGACACTGGACTAGCGGGGAGCTCTGGGGCCAACGTCCTGACTTTC. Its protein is CASSDTGLAGSSGANVLTF. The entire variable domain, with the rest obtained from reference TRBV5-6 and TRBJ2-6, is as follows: DAGVTQSPTHLIKTRGQQVTLRCSPKSGHDTVSWYQQALGQGPQFIFQYYEEEERQRGNFPDRFSGHQFPNYSSELNVNALLLGDSALYLCASSDTGLAGSSGANVLTFGAGSRLTVL.

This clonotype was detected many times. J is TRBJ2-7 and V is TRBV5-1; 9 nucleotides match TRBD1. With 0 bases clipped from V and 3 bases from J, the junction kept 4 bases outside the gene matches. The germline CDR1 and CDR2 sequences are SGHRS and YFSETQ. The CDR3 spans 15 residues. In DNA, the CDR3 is TGCGCCAGCAGCTTGGTGAGGACAGGGGTCTACGAGCAGTACTTC. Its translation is CASSLVRTGVYEQYF.

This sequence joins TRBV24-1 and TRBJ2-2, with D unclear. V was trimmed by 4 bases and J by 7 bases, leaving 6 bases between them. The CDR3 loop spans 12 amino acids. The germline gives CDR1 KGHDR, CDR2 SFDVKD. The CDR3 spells CATSEDDGELFF. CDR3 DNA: TGTGCCACCAGTGAAGATGACGGGGAGCTGTTTTTT.

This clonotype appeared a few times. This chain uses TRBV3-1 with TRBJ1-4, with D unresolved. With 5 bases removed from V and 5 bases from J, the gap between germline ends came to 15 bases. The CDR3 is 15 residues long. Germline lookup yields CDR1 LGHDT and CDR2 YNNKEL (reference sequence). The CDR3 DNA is TGTGCCAGCAGCTCCCAAGGGAGCCACAATGAAAAACTGTTTTTT. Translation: CASSSQGSHNEKLFF.

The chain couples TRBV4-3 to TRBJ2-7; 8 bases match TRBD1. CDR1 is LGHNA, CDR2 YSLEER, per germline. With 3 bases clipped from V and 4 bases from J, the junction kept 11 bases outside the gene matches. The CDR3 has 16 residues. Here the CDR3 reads CASSQEPGQGGYEQYF. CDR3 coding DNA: TGCGCCAGCAGCCAGGAACCTGGACAGGGAGGATACGAGCAGTACTTC.

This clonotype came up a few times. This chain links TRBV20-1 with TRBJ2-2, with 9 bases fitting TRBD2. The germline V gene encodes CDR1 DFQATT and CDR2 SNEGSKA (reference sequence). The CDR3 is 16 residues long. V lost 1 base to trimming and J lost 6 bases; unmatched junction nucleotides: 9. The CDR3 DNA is TGCAGTGCTAGAGGATCTGCGGGGGGGCCATCCGGGGAGCTGTTTTTT. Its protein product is CSARGSAGGPSGELFF.

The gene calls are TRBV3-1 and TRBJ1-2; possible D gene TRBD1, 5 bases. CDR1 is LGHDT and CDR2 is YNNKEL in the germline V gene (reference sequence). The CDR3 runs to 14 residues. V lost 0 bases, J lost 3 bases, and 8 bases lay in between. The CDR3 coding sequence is TGTGCCAGCAGCCAAGAAGGACATCACTATGGCTACACCTTC. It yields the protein CASSQEGHHYGYTF.

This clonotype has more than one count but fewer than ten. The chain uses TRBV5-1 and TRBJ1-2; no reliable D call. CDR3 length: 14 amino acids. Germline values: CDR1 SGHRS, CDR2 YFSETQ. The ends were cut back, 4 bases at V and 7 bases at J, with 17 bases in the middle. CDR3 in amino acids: CASSPAPEMRGYTF. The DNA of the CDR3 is TGCGCCAGCAGCCCAGCCCCCGAGATGCGTGGCTACACCTTC.

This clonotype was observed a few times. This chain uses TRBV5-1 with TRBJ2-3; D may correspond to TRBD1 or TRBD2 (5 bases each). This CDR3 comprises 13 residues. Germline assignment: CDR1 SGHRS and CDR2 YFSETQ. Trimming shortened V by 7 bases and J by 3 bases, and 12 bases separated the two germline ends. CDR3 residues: CASLGVGTDTQYF. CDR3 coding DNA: TGCGCCAGCTTGGGGGTGGGGACAGATACGCAGTATTTT.

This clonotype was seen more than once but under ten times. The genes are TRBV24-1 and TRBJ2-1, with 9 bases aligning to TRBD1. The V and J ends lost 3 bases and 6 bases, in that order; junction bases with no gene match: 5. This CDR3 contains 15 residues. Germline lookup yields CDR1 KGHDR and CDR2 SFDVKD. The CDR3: CATSDATGGRNEQFF. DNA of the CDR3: TGTGCCACCAGTGATGCGACAGGGGGACGCAATGAGCAGTTCTTC.

CDR3 nucleotide sequence: TGTGCCAGCAGCTTAGTAGCCGGGGGCTACCTCCCCTACGAGCAGTACTTC. This gives the protein CASSLVAGGYLPYEQYF. The chain recombines TRBV11-2 with TRBJ2-7, with D tentatively TRBD1 or TRBD2 (6 bases each). The CDR3 runs to 17 residues. The V end lost 1 base, the J end lost 2 bases, and 18 bases lay between the germline ends. Looked up from germline, CDR1 is SGHAT and CDR2 is FQNNGV.

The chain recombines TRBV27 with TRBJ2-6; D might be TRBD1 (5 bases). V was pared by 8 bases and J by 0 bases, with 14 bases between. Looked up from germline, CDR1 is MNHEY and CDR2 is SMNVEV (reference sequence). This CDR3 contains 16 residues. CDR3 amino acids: CASAQTESSGANVLTF. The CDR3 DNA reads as TGTGCCAGCGCGCAGACAGAGAGCTCTGGGGCCAACGTCCTGACTTTC.

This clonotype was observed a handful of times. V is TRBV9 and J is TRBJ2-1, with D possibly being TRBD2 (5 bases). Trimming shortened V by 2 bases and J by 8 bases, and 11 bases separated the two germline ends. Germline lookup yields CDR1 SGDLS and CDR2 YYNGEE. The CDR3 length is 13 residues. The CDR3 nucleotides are TGTGCCAGCAGCGTGGGCCCGCGGGATGAGCAGTTCTTC. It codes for CASSVGPRDEQFF.